This note documents a single T cell receptor beta chain sequence. The specificity of this receptor is unknown. Reading from cysteine to phenylalanine, the CDR3 counts 14 amino acids. The kept DNA is CDR3 alone, 42 bases in frame from the first base. V is pared back by 3 bases and J by 0 bases, with 8 bases lying between the germline termini. Via the germline V gene, CDR1 is SGDLS and CDR2 YYNGEE. The sample originates from a study of cytomegalovirus exposure and HLA in healthy donors (TCRdb year 2017). With respect to the entire study: An earlier analysis of 587 of the donors reported 276 Gb of sequence data and 100 million to 120 million unique TCR beta sequences obtained from around 180 million T cells. The genetic ancestry cluster associated with self-reported Caucasian donors included over 65% of the roughly 400 genotyped donors. Roughly 300 gigabases of sequencing data and roughly 80 million unique TCR sequences made up an early release that covered about 640 HLA-typed donors. A later genetic analysis took genome-wide SNP genotypes for about 55% of the roughly 700 donors and used that subset as a discovery cohort. Rather than using new phenotypic data, the later analysis identified candidate immune exposures from TCR beta sequences and from how often those sequences occurred across donors. On average, roughly 250,000 unique TCR beta nucleotide sequences were sequenced per donor among 398 genotyped donors of the cohort, with roughly 19% of those sequences being non-productive. HLA typing covered class I and class II loci at four-digit resolution. A later analysis re-analyzed previously published TCR beta repertoires from 650 to 800 donors and added high-resolution HLA genotyping to study TCR occurrence patterns. Four or five DR-DQ haplotypes were handled as single units for association and clustering, since linkage in the cohort was strong. Typing coverage differed by locus: A, B, C, DRB1 and DQB1 were typed in roughly 620-630 donors, DQA1 in about 500, DPA1 in nearly 610, and DPB1 in 400 to 480. The study aimed to test whether cataloging public T cell receptors could reveal signatures of past pathogen exposure. The study combined high-throughput TCR immunosequencing, statistical association of individual TCRs with disease status, and machine learning to predict cytomegalovirus infection status. All discovery cohort repertoires had been generated using a single sequencing platform. The T cell repertoires of around 670 subjects were profiled by immunosequencing and related to cytomegalovirus serostatus. A separate validation cohort of roughly 130 different subjects was used in addition to the roughly 670-subject first cohort. To decide whether each TCR beta V gene segment behaved as functional or pseudogenic, an earlier analysis of some 540 of the donors relied on high-throughput TCR beta sequencing. Donor age, sex, ethnicity and CMV serostatus were compiled together with the repertoire data. Here is what the overall study found, with its caveats: The cohort was sequenced for TCR beta chains only, and without alpha or paired-chain data the features that could be detected were limited. A later analysis associated 16,951 TCR beta sequences with specific HLA alleles at a false discovery rate of 0.05. According to a later genetic analysis, donors in an Asian-associated ancestry cluster had fewer N-insertions in productive TCRs than the approximately 700-donor mean. In an earlier analysis of approximately 590 of the donors, most TCR beta V segments were observed in productive rearrangements about 87% or about 30% of the time, broadly matching IMGT annotations. Immune exposure information for the cohort was limited to CMV serostatus. Several of the top co-occurrence clusters appeared to be linked to parvovirus B19, influenza, CMV and Epstein-Barr virus, according to a later analysis. In a later analysis, TCR association rates were found to vary across HLA loci, with the most associated TCRs seen for DRB1 alleles and the fewest for HLA-C alleles. Linkage disequilibrium might explain the correlated functional status among segregating V segments, but an unknown experimental factor could not be ruled out. A later analysis found that HLA-associated TCR beta chains were more clonally expanded and had lower generation probabilities than equally common non-associated chains. Across donors, most TCR sequences were observed very rarely, whereas some public TCRs were present in many individuals. In vitro tests confirmed that a few of the cytomegalovirus-associated TCR beta chains recognize cytomegalovirus antigens. In the study, 150 to 200 TCR beta chains were listed as associated with cytomegalovirus. Because counts were too low, about 18 rarely observed V segments, including chromosome 9 orphons, were left out of the earlier analysis of several hundred of the donors. In both the original and validation cohorts, the classifier was reported to diagnose cytomegalovirus status with high specificity and sensitivity. Some IMGT-functional V segments, including TRBV6-2 and TRBV6-3, could not be told apart with the 87-base-pair reads, so those segments were excluded. Most CMV-associated TCR beta chains appeared to be HLA-restricted in a later analysis, and the HLA associations seemed to be driven largely by CMV exposure. Roughly uniform sequencing depth across donors was assumed in presence/absence analyses, although this assumption may not hold. In a later genetic analysis, a missense DCLRE1C variant was associated with V-gene and J-gene trimming of TCR beta chains, and the association was replicated in an independent cohort. Because HLA typing was missing for some donors at each locus, association tests included only the typed subset. The authors suggested that the approach could potentially be generalized to other disease states and immunological phenotypes. The sequencing pipeline was judged likely to have produced a cluster of highly shared sequence variants as a technical artifact. When HLA alleles, especially DR and DQ, strongly co-occurred, TCR associations were difficult to assign to individual alleles. A further reported finding was that TCR beta sequences accurately predicted the HLA-A and HLA-B alleles for most subjects in the first cohort.

The cohort comprised under 700 healthy bone marrow donors. Cohort members were all nominally healthy when sampled, although unrecorded immune exposures were likely present. The donor tested CMV seropositive, placing the donor among the roughly 300 seropositive members of the cohort. Every donor gave a peripheral blood sample, and the peripheral blood mononuclear cells from that sample were used for TCR beta sequencing. Genomic DNA extraction from the blood cell samples was performed with the Qiagen DNeasy Blood Extraction Kit. Libraries were constructed by the immunoSEQ multiplex PCR assay. The multiplex PCR relied on a mix of 60 forward primers for TCR Vbeta segments and 13 reverse primers for TCR Jbeta segments. The CDR3 region of rearranged TCR beta genes was amplified from genomic DNA by a multiplex PCR assay. On the Illumina HiSeq System, the amplified TCR beta libraries were sequenced as 87-base-pair reads. The authors processed their data as follows. A later analysis tallied around 80 million unique TCR beta chains across the 700 or so repertoires, and approximately 12 million of those chains were shared by two or more donors. A nearest-neighbor algorithm error-corrected the raw reads and collapsed the reads into unique sequences, merging closely related sequences to remove PCR and sequencing errors. Alignment of CDR3 sequences to IMGT reference sequences was used to assign V, D and J gene segments. For a sequence to be retained, at least a six-nucleotide match to both a V gene segment and a J gene segment was required. A rearrangement was called productive if the CDR3 had no stop codons and remained in frame with V and J, and every other rearrangement was called non-productive. CDR3 was defined by IMGT convention, running from the second conserved V-encoded cysteine to the conserved J-encoded phenylalanine. The earlier analysis of some 550 of the donors excluded any sequence lacking an unambiguous match to a single V gene segment. An earlier analysis of some 610 of the donors called V segments functional above 56.7% productive rearrangements and segregating when the between-donor standard deviation exceeded 5%. A statistical classification framework was built for diagnosing cytomegalovirus status from the catalog of TCR beta chain sequences. In a later analysis, V and J genes were assigned by comparing TCR nucleotide sequences against IMGT/GENE-DB human TR gene sequences. Using the TCRdist pipeline, a later analysis assigned CDR3 sequences along with most-parsimonious VDJ recombination scenarios. In a later analysis, each TCR beta chain was defined by its CDR3 amino acid sequence together with its V-gene family, and reads lacking a unique V-gene family were excluded. A later analysis removed several hundred highly shared, low-generation-probability nucleotide sequences to deal with suspected cross-contamination and a sequencing artifact. For each public chain, a later analysis derived a clonal expansion index from normalized ranks of inferred template counts within each repertoire. Generation probabilities in a later analysis came from a VDJ recombination model fitted to out-of-frame rearrangements, and those results were checked against IGoR. In a later analysis, hypergeometric tests were used to score TCR-TCR, TCR-HLA and TCR-CMV co-occurrence, with a repertoire-size bias correction applied to TCR pairs. False discovery rates were estimated in a later analysis by permuting HLA or CMV assignments 20 times. A later analysis grouped co-occurring TCRs with DBSCAN, adding TCRdist sequence similarity when clustering within HLA-allele-positive subsets. For co-occurrence clustering, repertoires with fewer than 30,000 or more than 120,000 public chains were excluded, along with roughly five repertoires with anomalous nucleotide sharing. TCRdb obtained this table from immuneACCESS and retained in-frame rearrangements with V and J assigned. These tables miss some clones; where compared with another copy, unresolved V genes account for less than half of the shortfall, and the remainder is unexplained. The V and J calls and clone size come from that table; D and trimming were worked out from the DNA. The sample's table covers 45,000 to 70,000 clones. 9% to 15% of the sample belongs to the ten largest clones.

This receptor was obtained from a young woman in good health and CMV-seropositive. The sample was PBMCs. The chain is assembled from TRBV9 and TRBJ2-3, and the D gene may be TRBD1, 5 bases matching. This receptor carries the CDR3 CASSGQTSTDTQYF. The bases read TGTGCCAGCAGCGGACAGACTAGCACAGATACGCAGTATTTT.